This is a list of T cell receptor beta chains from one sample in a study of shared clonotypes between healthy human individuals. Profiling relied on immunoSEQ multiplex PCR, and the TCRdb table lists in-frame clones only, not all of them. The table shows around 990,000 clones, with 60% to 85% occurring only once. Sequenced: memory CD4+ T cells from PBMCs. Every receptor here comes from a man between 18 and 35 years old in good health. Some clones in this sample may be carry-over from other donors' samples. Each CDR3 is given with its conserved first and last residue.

CDR3: CASSPSSNQPQHF
V: TRBV7-2
J: TRBJ1-5

CDR3: CASSDPGQFF
V: TRBV2
J: TRBJ2-1

CDR3: CASSTQTGNTEAFF
V: TRBV27
J: TRBJ1-1

CDR3: CAWNLAGPRYGYTF
V: TRBV30
J: TRBJ1-2

CDR3: CASIYRGTEAFF
V: TRBV21-1
J: TRBJ1-1

CDR3: CASSLTGQETKNIQYF
V: TRBV19
J: TRBJ2-4

CDR3: CASSLGVSGANVLTF
V: TRBV5-1
J: TRBJ2-6

CDR3: CASSPKGAGLNTGELFF
V: TRBV7-6
J: TRBJ2-2

CDR3: CASRQTSGRAYEQYF
V: TRBV28
J: TRBJ2-7

CDR3: CASSRTSGSFFADTQYF
V: TRBV18
J: TRBJ2-3

CDR3: CASSFSGTIPYEQYF
V: TRBV5-8
J: TRBJ2-7

CDR3: CASSLSTLNTEAFF
V: TRBV5-1
J: TRBJ1-1

CDR3: CASSSRETGAYEQYF
V: TRBV5-3
J: TRBJ2-7

CDR3: CASSPVTTGWTPNYGYTF
V: TRBV18
J: TRBJ1-2

CDR3: CASSSSQGVRDQPQHF
V: TRBV5-5
J: TRBJ1-5

CDR3: CASSIGAKETQYF
V: TRBV7-9
J: TRBJ2-5

CDR3: CASSFHSAYEQYF
V: TRBV7-2
J: TRBJ2-7

CDR3: CASSLELAGNEQYF
V: TRBV5-4
J: NA

CDR3: CASSYNRDTTGELFF
V: TRBV27
J: TRBJ2-2

CDR3: CASRVEHWSNQPQHF
V: TRBV6-1
J: TRBJ1-5

CDR3: CASSFSAGDISYEQYF
V: TRBV7-9
J: TRBJ2-7

CDR3: CASSVGWGNYGYTF
V: TRBV9
J: TRBJ1-2

CDR3: CASKQQGQNSYNEQFF
V: TRBV19
J: TRBJ2-1

CDR3: CASSLQGSGTEAFF
V: TRBV14
J: TRBJ1-1

CDR3: CASSRSGTSGTDTQYF
V: TRBV5-1
J: TRBJ2-3

CDR3: CAWSLGHSGANVLTF
V: TRBV30
J: TRBJ2-6

CDR3: CASSPASGRTSYEQYF
V: TRBV7-2
J: TRBJ2-7

CDR3: CATTGDSTDTQYF
V: TRBV6-5
J: TRBJ2-3

CDR3: CASSLVKGGETQYF
V: TRBV5-4
J: TRBJ2-5

CDR3: CASRGPTVTGELFF
V: TRBV7-2
J: TRBJ2-2

CDR3: CASSVEGGPNGGTQYF
V: TRBV2
J: TRBJ2-3

CDR3: CASSENNEQFF
V: TRBV10-1
J: TRBJ2-1

CDR3: CASSPPTGLSSYEQYF
V: TRBV18
J: TRBJ2-7

CDR3: CASSLGLAGGADTQYF
V: TRBV7-3
J: TRBJ2-3

CDR3: CASSVTGEGAYNEQFF
V: TRBV7-3
J: TRBJ2-1

CDR3: CASSLRGGAQYF
V: TRBV7-9
J: TRBJ2-3

CDR3: CASSQEGWGTDSGNTIYF
V: TRBV4-2
J: TRBJ1-3

CDR3: CASSLGGKGSGYTF
V: TRBV28
J: TRBJ1-2

CDR3: CATRRGGAEAFF
V: TRBV19
J: TRBJ1-1

CDR3: CASYLLAGVQYF
V: TRBV5-1
J: TRBJ2-3

CDR3: CASSPDNYEQYF
V: TRBV5-1
J: NA

CDR3: CASSSQGFNTEAFF
V: TRBV5-1
J: TRBJ1-1

CDR3: CASSLPGGRSYNEQFF
V: TRBV7-8
J: TRBJ2-1

CDR3: CASSRWLAGEANTGELFF
V: TRBV2
J: TRBJ2-2

CDR3: CASSSPSPSGTAEQFF
V: TRBV11-2
J: TRBJ2-1

CDR3: CASGRTSNTEAFF
V: TRBV7-2
J: TRBJ1-1

CDR3: CAISEGLAGTGELFF
V: TRBV10-3
J: TRBJ2-2

CDR3: CASSVGLVKSETQYF
V: TRBV9
J: TRBJ2-5

CDR3: CASRDISSTDTQYF
V: TRBV5-1
J: TRBJ2-3